This entry lists 14 T cell receptor beta chains sequenced from one sample in a study of early T cells in non-severe SARS-CoV-2 infection. TCRdb fed the 5' RACE reads into MiXCR, producing one record per CDR3 protein. The sample records tens of thousands of distinct CDR3 sequences, 16% being singletons. Sequences were derived from whole blood, sampled at baseline. The source of these receptors is an adult who was a healthcare worker with PCR-confirmed SARS-CoV-2 infection or an uninfected control (not recorded which).

With respect to this clonotype: Since a much larger clone is just one base distant, this may be a read error. The chain couples TRBV27 to TRBJ2-7; no reliable D call. Germline V gene lookup returns CDR1 MNHEY and CDR2 SMNVEV (reference sequence). V lost 2 bases and J lost 0, with 11 bases in between. The CDR3 has 15 residues. CDR3 nucleotide sequence: TGTGCCAGCAGTTTAACGGAAGATGCCTCCTACGAGCAGTACTTC. This codes for CASSLTEDASYEQYF.

The rearrangement joins TRBV27 to TRBJ2-4; D perhaps matches TRBD2 (6 bases). The CDR3 is 14 residues long. Germline-derived CDR1 and CDR2 are MNHEY and SMNVEV (reference sequence). The V gene lost 7 bases and the J gene lost 6 bases, with 16 bases spanning the gap. CDR3 region: CASKPTGGRNIQYF. The CDR3 DNA sequence: TGTGCCAGCAAACCTACCGGGGGACGAAACATTCAGTACTTC.

This chain uses TRBV6-5 with TRBJ2-1; a weak D match, TRBD1 (6 bases). V lost 4 bases to trimming and J lost 8 bases, with 15 bases between them. CDR1 is MNHEY and CDR2 is SVGAGI in the germline V gene. This CDR3 has 14 amino acids. The CDR3: CASSSPDRRYEQFF. The CDR3 DNA is TGTGCCAGCAGTTCACCGGACAGACGTTATGAGCAGTTCTTC.

This chain joins TRBV19 and TRBJ2-1; unclear D gene. CDR1 and CDR2 from the germline V gene are LNHDA and SQIVND (reference sequence). This CDR3 contains 14 residues. DNA for the CDR3: TGTGCGGCAGGCACATTTAGCTCCTACAATGAGCAGTTCTTC. Amino acids: CAAGTFSSYNEQFF.

A few counts support this clonotype. This chain connects TRBV19 to TRBJ1-2; D unresolved. The germline V gene has CDR1 LNHDA and CDR2 SQIVND (reference sequence). Trimming stripped 3 bases from V and 3 bases from J, with 11 bases between. This CDR3 has 14 amino acids. The CDR3 DNA follows: TGTGCCAGTAGTATTTCGGCGGCTCACTATGGCTACACCTTC. Translating gives CASSISAAHYGYTF.

The CDR3 sequence: CASSQRDSQETQYF. The DNA for the CDR3 is TGTGCCAGCAGCCAACGGGACTCCCAAGAGACCCAGTACTTC. This chain joins TRBV11-2 and TRBJ2-5; the D gene is possibly TRBD2 (6 bases). The CDR3 has 14 residues. Per the germline V gene, CDR1 is SGHAT and CDR2 is FQNNGV. Trimming shortened V by 5 bases and J by 1 base, and 11 bases separated the two germline ends.

This rearrangement joins TRBV3-1 to TRBJ1-1; D is ambiguous. The CDR3 extends over 14 amino acids. Trimming pared 1 base from V and 0 bases from J, leaving 6 bases between. Germline-derived CDR1 and CDR2 are LGHDT and YNNKEL (reference sequence). The CDR3 reads CASSQVGMNTEAFF. In DNA form, the CDR3 reads TGTGCCAGCAGCCAAGTCGGGATGAACACTGAAGCTTTCTTT.

The chain is built from TRBV29-1 and TRBJ1-3; D ambiguous. CDR3 length equals 11 residues. Germline V gene data show CDR1 as SQVTM and CDR2 as ANQGSEA. Trimming removed 4 bases from V and 7 bases from J, with 8 bases in between. In DNA form, the CDR3 reads TGCAGCGTTGCAAAGGGTAACACCATATATTTT. Amino acids: CSVAKGNTIYF.

The table lists this clonotype with many counts. V usage is TRBV5-1 and J usage is TRBJ2-6, with a possible D match to TRBD1 (5 bases). Trimming pared 5 bases from V and 6 bases from J, leaving 12 bases between. CDR3 length: 14 amino acids. Germline assignment: CDR1 SGHRS and CDR2 YFSETQ. The CDR3, as DNA: TGCGCCAGCAGACATACAGGACCGGCCAACGTCCTGACTTTC. It translates to CASRHTGPANVLTF.

The V call is TRBV10-3, the J call TRBJ1-2; no definite D call. Germline V gene sequence: CDR1 ENHRY, CDR2 SYGVKD. This CDR3 has 12 residues. The V end was cut by 0 bases, the J end by 2 bases, with 1 base between. CDR3 in amino acids: CAISESNYGYTF. The CDR3 region has the DNA TGTGCCATCAGTGAGTCGAACTATGGCTACACCTTC.

This clonotype was counted between two and nine times. The chain employs TRBV6-5 and TRBJ2-3; D gene uncertain. V lost 0 bases, J lost 4 bases, and 14 bases lay in between. Germline CDR1 MNHEY, CDR2 SVGAGI. This CDR3 contains 16 residues. The CDR3 DNA reads as TGTGCCAGCAGTTACTCGTCGAACGTGGGTCCAGATACGCAGTATTTT. Protein sequence: CASSYSSNVGPDTQYF.

V and J are TRBV10-2 and TRBJ2-4, with D possibly being TRBD1 or TRBD2 (5 bases each). Looked up from germline, CDR1 is WSHSY and CDR2 is SAAADI. Trimming left V 8 bases short and J 6 bases short, with 14 bases between. There are 13 residues in the CDR3. CDR3 sequence (DNA): TGCGCCAGCGGTCAGGGAGTCGGAAACATTCAGTACTTC. Translated: CASGQGVGNIQYF.

The V call is TRBV30, the J call TRBJ1-2; D possibly corresponds to TRBD1 (5 bases). There are 15 residues in the CDR3. The V and J ends lost 3 bases and 4 bases respectively, with 18 bases between them. Germline loops: CDR1 GTSNPN, CDR2 SVGIG (reference sequence). The CDR3 nucleotides are TGTGCCTGGAGGAAAGACAGTCTAACCTTCTATGGCTACACCTTC. Its translation: CAWRKDSLTFYGYTF.

This clonotype was picked up many times. The chain employs TRBV20-1 and TRBJ1-6; a possible D gene is TRBD1 (6 bases). CDR3 size: 13 residues. Trimming took off 7 bases at V and 8 bases at J, with 15 bases between the two ends. CDR1 and CDR2 (germline): DFQATT, SNEGSKA (reference sequence). CDR3 DNA: TGCAGTGGCCGGGACGCAGGGGATTCACCCCTCCACTTT. Residues: CSGRDAGDSPLHF.